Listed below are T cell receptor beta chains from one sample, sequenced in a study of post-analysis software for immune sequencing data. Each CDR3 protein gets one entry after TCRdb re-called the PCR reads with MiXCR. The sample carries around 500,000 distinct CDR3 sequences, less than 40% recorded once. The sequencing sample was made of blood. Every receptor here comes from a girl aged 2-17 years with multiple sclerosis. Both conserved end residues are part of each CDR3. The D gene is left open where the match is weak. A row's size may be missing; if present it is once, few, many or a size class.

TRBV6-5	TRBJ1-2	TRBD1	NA	TGTGCCAGCAGTTTAGGACAGGGCCGTAACTATGGCTACACCTTC	CASSLGQGRNYGYTF
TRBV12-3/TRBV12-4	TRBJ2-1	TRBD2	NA	TGTGCCAGCAGTTTGCTCCTAGCGGGGGGGTGGAGGCACAATGAGCAGTTCTTC	CASSLLLAGGWRHNEQFF
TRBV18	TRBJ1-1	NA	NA	TGTGCCAGCTCACTTCAGGACGGTGAAGCTTTCTTT	CASSLQDGEAFF
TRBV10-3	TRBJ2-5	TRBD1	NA	TGTGCCATCAGTCAGGGGGCGGCGGAGACCCAGTACTTC	CAISQGAAETQYF
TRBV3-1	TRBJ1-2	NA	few	TGTGCCAGCAGCCAAGAGGCAGGCAGGCAGGGCTATGGCTACACCTTC	CASSQEAGRQGYGYTF
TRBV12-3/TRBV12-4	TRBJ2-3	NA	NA	TGTGCCAGCAGTTTAGCAGTCAGAGATACGCAGTATTTT	CASSLAVRDTQYF
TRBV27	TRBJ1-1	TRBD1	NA	TGTGCCAGCAGTACCTTGACAGGGGGGGACACTGAAGCTTTCTTT	CASSTLTGGDTEAFF
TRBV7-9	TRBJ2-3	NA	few	TGTGCCAGCAGCCCAAGTGGGGGGCGCACAGATACGCAGTATTTT	CASSPSGGRTDTQYF
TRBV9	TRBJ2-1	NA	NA	TGTGCCAGCAGCGTAGATGGGGGCAATGAGCAGTTCTTC	CASSVDGGNEQFF
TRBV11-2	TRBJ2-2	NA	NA	TGTGCCAGCAGGTCAATGGAGGAGGGATGGGACACCGGGGAGCTGTTTTTT	CASRSMEEGWDTGELFF
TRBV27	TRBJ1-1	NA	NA	TGTGCCGGCAGTCCCCGACAGGAGAACACTGAAGCTTTCTTT	CAGSPRQENTEAFF
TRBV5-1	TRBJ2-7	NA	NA	TGCGCCAGCAGCTTGGTTTCGGAGTTTAAGAACGAGCAGTACTTC	CASSLVSEFKNEQYF
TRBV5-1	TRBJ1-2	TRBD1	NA	TGCGCCAGCAGGTATCTCTACAGGGGCCAGGAGCACTATGGCTACACCTTC	CASRYLYRGQEHYGYTF
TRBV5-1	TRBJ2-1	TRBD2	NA	TGCGCCAGCAGCTTGGGGACTAGCGGGGGTAACTACAATGAGCAGTTCTTC	CASSLGTSGGNYNEQFF
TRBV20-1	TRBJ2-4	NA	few	TGCAGTGCGACGTCCGGAAAACTAGCCAAAAACATTCAGTACTTC	CSATSGKLAKNIQYF
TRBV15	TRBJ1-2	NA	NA	TGTGCCACCAGCAGTCCTTCGGACGGACCTCGCTACACCTTC	CATSSPSDGPRYTF
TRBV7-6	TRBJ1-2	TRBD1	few	TGTGCCAGCAGCTTAAGTTCCATCCCGGGACAGCCCTTCTATGGCTACACCTTC	CASSLSSIPGQPFYGYTF
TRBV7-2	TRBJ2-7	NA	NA	TGTGCCAGCAGCTTAGTCGCGGTTACATACGAGCAGTACTTC	CASSLVAVTYEQYF
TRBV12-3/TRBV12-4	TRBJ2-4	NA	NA	TGTGCCAGCAGTTTAAGGCCCAATACTCCCTTAGCCAAAAACATTCAGTACTTC	CASSLRPNTPLAKNIQYF
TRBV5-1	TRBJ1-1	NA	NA	TGCGCCAGCAGCACAAAGGGGAACACTGAAGCTTTCTTT	CASSTKGNTEAFF
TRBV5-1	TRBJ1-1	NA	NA	TGCGCCAGCAGGGAAGGACGGCGGGGGAACACTGAAGCTTTCTTT	CASREGRRGNTEAFF
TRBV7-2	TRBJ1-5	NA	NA	TGTGCCAGCAGCCCATCTCCGGGACAGCCCCAGCATTTT	CASSPSPGQPQHF
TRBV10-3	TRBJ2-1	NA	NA	TGTGCCATCAGTGATGGTCAAGGGGGGCTCTCCTACAATGAGCAGTTCTTC	CAISDGQGGLSYNEQFF
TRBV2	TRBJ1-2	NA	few	TGTGCCAGCAGTCAGAATCCAGGGTGGGGGAACTATGGCTACACCTTC	CASSQNPGWGNYGYTF
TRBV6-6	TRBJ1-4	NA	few	TGTGCCAGCGTTGCGGGGGATAATGAAAAACTGTTTTTT	CASVAGDNEKLFF
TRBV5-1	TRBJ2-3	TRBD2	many	TGCGCCAGCAGCTTGGTAGCGGGGGAAGATACGCAGTATTTT	CASSLVAGEDTQYF
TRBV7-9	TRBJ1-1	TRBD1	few	TGTGCCAGCAGCCCAGGGGAGGGGGACAGGGGGCTTGCTGAAGCTTTCTTT	CASSPGEGDRGLAEAFF
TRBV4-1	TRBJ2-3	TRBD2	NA	TGCGCCAGCAGCCTCGTAGGGACTAGCGGATGGGATACGCAGTATTTT	CASSLVGTSGWDTQYF
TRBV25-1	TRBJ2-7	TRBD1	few	TGTGCCAGCAGTGGCGCTACGGGACAGCTAACCTACGAGCAGTACTTC	CASSGATGQLTYEQYF
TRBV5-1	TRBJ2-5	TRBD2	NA	TGCGCCAGCAGCTTTCAAGGGACTAGCGGCGGGGAGACCCAGTACTTC	CASSFQGTSGGETQYF
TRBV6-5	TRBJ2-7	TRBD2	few	TGTGCCAGCAGTCAGACTAGCGGAGGTTACGAGCAGTACTTC	CASSQTSGGYEQYF
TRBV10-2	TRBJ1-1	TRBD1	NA	TGCGCCAGCAGTGACCCCGGGACAGGGGGCAATATGAACACTGAAGCTTTCTTT	CASSDPGTGGNMNTEAFF
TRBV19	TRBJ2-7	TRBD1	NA	TGTGCCAGTAGATTATCCGGGACAGCAAGAGGCTCCTACGAGCAGTACTTC	CASRLSGTARGSYEQYF
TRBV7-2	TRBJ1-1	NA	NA	TGTGCCAGCAGCTCCATGGATGCTGAAGCTTTCTTT	CASSSMDAEAFF
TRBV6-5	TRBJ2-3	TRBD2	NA	TGTGCCAGCAGAGGACTAGCGGGGGCCAGCACAGATACGCAGTATTTT	CASRGLAGASTDTQYF
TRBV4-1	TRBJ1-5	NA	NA	TGCGCCAGCAGCCATGCGGGGGGAGGCAATCAGCCCCAGCATTTT	CASSHAGGGNQPQHF
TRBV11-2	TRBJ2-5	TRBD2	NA	TGTGCCAGCAGCTTATGGAGACTAGCGGGGGGGTTTACCCTTCACGAGACCCAGTACTTC	CASSLWRLAGGFTLHETQYF
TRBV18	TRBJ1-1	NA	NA	TGTGCCAGCTCACCCGGGGTAAGCACGAACACTGAAGCTTTCTTT	CASSPGVSTNTEAFF
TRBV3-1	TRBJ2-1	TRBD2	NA	TGTGCCAGCAGCCCATTCTGGCTAGCGGTCACCTACAATGAGCAGTTCTTC	CASSPFWLAVTYNEQFF
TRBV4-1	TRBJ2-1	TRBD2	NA	TGCGCCAGCAGCTCCCGGCGGGTAGCGGGGTACCTCCGCAATGAGCAGTTCTTC	CASSSRRVAGYLRNEQFF
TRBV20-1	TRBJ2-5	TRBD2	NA	TGCAGTGCTAGAGGGCTAGCGGGATTGCTGCCCCAAGAGACCCAGTACTTC	CSARGLAGLLPQETQYF
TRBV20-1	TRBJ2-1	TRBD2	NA	TGCAGTGCTAGAGGGAGTAGCGGGGGGGCCAATGAGCAGTTCTTC	CSARGSSGGANEQFF
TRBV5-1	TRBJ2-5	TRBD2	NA	TGCGCCAGCAGCTTGGCCGAGGGAGGGAGAGAGACCCAGTACTTC	CASSLAEGGRETQYF
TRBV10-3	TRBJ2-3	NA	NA	TGTGCCATCACCCCAGGCTCTTCCTCAGATACGCAGTATTTT	CAITPGSSSDTQYF
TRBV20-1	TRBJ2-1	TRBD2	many	TGCAGTGCTCCGGGGACTAGCGGGGGAGTTAGGAATGAGCAGTTCTTC	CSAPGTSGGVRNEQFF
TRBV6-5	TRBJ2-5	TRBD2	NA	TGTGCCAGCAGCCCCGGGGGGGCACAGACCCGGTACTTC	CASSPGGAQTRYF
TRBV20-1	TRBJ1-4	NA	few	TGCAGTGCTCTACCGGGGGGCGAAAAACTGTTTTTT	CSALPGGEKLFF
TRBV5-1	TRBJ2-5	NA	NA	TGCGCCAGCAGCTTGGACCAGGGGCATCGGGAGACCCAGTACTTC	CASSLDQGHRETQYF
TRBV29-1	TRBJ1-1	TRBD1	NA	TGCAGCGTCGTTCAGGGGGCTTGGAACACTGAAGCTTTCTTT	CSVVQGAWNTEAFF
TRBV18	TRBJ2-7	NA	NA	TGTGCCAGCTCACCATTTGGGTACGAGCAGTACTTC	CASSPFGYEQYF
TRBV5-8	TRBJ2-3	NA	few	TGTGCCAGCAGCTTGGGGTCAGGCTTCACAGATACGCAGTATTTT	CASSLGSGFTDTQYF
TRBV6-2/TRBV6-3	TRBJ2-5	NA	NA	TGTGCCAGCAGTTTCGGAGCTTTTCAAGAGACCCAGTACTTC	CASSFGAFQETQYF
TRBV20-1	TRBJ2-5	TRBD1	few	TGCAGTGCTATACCCGGACAGGGGGCACATAGTTGGGGAGAGACCCAGTACTTC	CSAIPGQGAHSWGETQYF
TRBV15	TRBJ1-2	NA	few	TGTGCCACCAGCAGAGGAGGAAGCAGGATTGGCACCTTC	CATSRGGSRIGTF
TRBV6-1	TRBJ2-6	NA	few	TGTGCCAGCGTCGATGCCCTCTCTGGGGCCAACGTCCTGACTTTC	CASVDALSGANVLTF
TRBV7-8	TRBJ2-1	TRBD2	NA	TGTGCCAGCAGGGATCTAGCGGGGGGAAAGCATGAGCAGTTCTTC	CASRDLAGGKHEQFF
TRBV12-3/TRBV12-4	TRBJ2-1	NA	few	TGTGCCGGCAGCCGGACAGAGTACAATGAGCAGTTCTTC	CAGSRTEYNEQFF
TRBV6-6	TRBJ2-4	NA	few	TGTGCCAGCCAGCTCGGAACAGAAAACATTCAGTACTTC	CASQLGTENIQYF
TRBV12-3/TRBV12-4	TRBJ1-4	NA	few	TGTGCCAGCAGTTCAGTGGAAAAACTGTTTTTT	CASSSVEKLFF